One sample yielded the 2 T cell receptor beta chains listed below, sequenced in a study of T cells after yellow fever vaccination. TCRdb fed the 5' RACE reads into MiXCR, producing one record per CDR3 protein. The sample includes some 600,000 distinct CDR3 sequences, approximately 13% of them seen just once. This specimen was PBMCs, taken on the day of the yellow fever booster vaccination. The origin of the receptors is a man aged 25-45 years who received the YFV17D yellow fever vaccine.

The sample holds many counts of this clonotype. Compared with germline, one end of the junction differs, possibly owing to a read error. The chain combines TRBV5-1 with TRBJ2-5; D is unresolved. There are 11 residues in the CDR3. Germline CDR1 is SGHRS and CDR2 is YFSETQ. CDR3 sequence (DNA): TGTGCCAGCAGCTTAAAAGAGACCCAGTACTTC. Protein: CASSLKETQYF.

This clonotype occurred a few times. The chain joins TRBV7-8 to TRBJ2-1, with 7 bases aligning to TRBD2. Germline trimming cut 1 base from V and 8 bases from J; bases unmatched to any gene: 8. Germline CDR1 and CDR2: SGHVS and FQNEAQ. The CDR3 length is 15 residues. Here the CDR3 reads CASSLVVLASDEQFF. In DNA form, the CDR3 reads TGTGCCAGCAGCTTAGTAGTACTAGCGAGCGATGAGCAGTTCTTC.